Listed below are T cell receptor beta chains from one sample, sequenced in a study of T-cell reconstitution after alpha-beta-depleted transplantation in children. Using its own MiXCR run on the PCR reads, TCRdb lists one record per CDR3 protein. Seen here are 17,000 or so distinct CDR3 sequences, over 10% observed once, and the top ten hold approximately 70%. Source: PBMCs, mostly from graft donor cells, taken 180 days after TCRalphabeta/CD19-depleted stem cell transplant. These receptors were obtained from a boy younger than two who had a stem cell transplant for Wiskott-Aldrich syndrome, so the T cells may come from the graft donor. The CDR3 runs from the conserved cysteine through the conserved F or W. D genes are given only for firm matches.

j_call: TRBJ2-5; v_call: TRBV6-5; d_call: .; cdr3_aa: CASSYRTRGETQYF
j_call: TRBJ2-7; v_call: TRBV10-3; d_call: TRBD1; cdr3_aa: CAISVLPGQGQYEQYF
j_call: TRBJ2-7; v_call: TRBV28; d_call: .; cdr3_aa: CASNLGGCEQYF
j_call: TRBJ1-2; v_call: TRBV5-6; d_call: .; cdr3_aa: CASSLLGFGYTF
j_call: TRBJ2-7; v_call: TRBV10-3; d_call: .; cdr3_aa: CAISESASPYEQYF
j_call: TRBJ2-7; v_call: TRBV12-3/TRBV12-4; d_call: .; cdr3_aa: CASKKFEGGSYEQYF
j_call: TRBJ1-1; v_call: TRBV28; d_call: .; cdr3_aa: CASKIREFQAFF
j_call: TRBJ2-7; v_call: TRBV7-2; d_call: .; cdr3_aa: CASSPRRTSTYEQYF
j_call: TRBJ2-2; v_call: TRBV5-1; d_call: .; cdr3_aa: CASSLGQGNTGELFF
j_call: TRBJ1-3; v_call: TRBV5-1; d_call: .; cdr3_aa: CASSLGTGNTIYF
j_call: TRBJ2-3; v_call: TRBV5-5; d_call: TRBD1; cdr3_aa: CASSIGTGASTDTQYF
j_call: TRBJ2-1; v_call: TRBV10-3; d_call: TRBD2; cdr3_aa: CAMRSSGSQNEQFF
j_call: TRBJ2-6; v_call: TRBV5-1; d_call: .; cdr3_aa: CASSLVSLSGANVLTF
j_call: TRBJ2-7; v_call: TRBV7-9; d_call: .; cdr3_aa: CASSLGGKVDEQYF
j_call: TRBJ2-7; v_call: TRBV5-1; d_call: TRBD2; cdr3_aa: CASSSHLLAATYEQYF
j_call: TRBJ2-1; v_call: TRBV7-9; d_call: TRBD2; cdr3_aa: CASRPPGTSGRDEQFF
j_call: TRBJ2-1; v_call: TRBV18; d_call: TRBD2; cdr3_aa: CASSPLLAGAYNEQFF
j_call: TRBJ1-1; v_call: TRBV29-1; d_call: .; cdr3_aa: CSVSRTADTEAFF
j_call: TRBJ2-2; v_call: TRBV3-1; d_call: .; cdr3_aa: CASSQVWGTGELFF
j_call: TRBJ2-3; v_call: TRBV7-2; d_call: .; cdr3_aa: CASSSAPADTQYF
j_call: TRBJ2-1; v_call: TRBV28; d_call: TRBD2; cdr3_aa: CASSLWGGSYNEQFF
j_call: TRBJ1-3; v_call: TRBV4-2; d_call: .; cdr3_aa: CASSQDRNSGNTIYF
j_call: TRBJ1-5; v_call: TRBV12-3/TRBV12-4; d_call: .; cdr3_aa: CASSGGLYYQPQHF
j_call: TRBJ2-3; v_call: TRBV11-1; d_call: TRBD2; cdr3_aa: CASSLAWTGLAGRTDTQYF
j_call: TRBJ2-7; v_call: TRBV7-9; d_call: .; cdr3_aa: CASSSKDRVSYEQYF
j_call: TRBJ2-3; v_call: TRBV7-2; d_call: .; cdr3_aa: CASSPSRVTDTQYF
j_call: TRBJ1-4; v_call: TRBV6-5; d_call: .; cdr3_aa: CASSYSRGHGEKLFF
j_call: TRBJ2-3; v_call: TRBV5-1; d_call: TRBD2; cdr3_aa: CASSSRPSGMSSTDTQYF
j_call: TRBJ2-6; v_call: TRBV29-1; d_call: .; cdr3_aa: CSVVGSGANVLTF
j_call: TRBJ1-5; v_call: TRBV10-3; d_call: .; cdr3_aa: CAISFDRVNQPQHF
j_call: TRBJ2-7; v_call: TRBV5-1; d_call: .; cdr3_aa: CASSLVAGSYEQYF
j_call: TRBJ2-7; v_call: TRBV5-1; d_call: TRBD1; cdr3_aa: CASSLKGSQGDSYEQYF
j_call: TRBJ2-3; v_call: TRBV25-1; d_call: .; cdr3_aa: CASGLIAPGRSDTQYF
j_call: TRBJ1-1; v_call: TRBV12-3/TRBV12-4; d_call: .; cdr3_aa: CASSLYILNTEAFF
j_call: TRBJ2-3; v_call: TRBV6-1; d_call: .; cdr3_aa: CASTRGTQYF
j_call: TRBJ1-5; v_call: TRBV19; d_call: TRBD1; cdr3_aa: CASSIFVGQGYQPQHF
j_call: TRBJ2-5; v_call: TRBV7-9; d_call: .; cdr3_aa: CASRTPGAIGMETQYF
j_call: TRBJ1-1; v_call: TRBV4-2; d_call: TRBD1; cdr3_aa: CASSPGTAVNTEAFF
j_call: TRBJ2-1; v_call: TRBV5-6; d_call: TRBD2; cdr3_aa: CASTGTSVWNEQFF
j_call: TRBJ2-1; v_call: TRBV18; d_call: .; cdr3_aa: CASSGSFSSYNEQFF
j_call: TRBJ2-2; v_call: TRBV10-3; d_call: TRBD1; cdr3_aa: CAISLGQLNTGELFF
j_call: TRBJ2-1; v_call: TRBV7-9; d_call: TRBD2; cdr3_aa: CASSPLAGSSYNEQFF
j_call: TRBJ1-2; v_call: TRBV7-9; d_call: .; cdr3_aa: CASRNNVPERDF
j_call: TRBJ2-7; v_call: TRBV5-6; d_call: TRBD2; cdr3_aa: CASSLGLAGGGSYEQYF